One sample yielded the 8 T cell receptor beta chains listed below, sequenced in a study of blood T cell repertoires in COVID-19. Libraries were prepared by immunoSEQ multiplex PCR; TCRdb keeps only in-frame clonotypes and omits some of them. The sample shows a few hundred thousand clones, less than 90% of them seen only once. The source material was peripheral blood. All receptors derive from a man in his sixties with acute or convalescent COVID-19.

The chain recombines TRBV11-2 with TRBJ2-2, with D perhaps matching TRBD2 (6 bases). Germline V gene sequence: CDR1 SGHAT, CDR2 FQNNGV. Trimming left V 2 bases short and J 7 bases short, with 20 bases between. The CDR3 covers 17 residues. CDR3 protein: CASSLFRAGLPGGELFF. The CDR3 DNA follows: TGTGCCAGCAGCTTATTTCGCGCGGGACTTCCCGGCGGGGAGCTGTTTTTT.

The chain combines TRBV27 with TRBJ2-3; 7 nucleotides agree with TRBD1. Unmatched junction bases numbered 12, after V lost 6 bases and J lost 3 bases. CDR1 and CDR2 from the germline V gene are MNHEY and SMNVEV (reference sequence). This CDR3 spans 16 amino acids. The CDR3: CASRRDRAPSTDTQYF. CDR3 in DNA: TGTGCCAGCAGACGCGACAGGGCCCCTTCTACAGATACGCAGTATTTT.

This clone was seen more than once but under ten times. This sequence joins TRBV7-9 and TRBJ2-1; the match to TRBD1 covers 7 bases. The germline V gene encodes CDR1 SEHNR and CDR2 FQNEAQ (reference sequence). There are 16 residues in the CDR3. The J segment lost 4 bases and the V segment lost 0 bases, leaving 6 bases of the junction unmatched. The CDR3 DNA reads as TGTGCCAGCAGCTTAGCGTCCGGACAGGCTTACAATGAGCAGTTCTTC. This sequence encodes CASSLASGQAYNEQFF.

This clone has just a few counts. This sample includes further DNA sequences coding for the same CDR3. The V call is TRBV28, the J call TRBJ1-2, with D tentatively TRBD1 (5 bases). Trimming shortened V by 2 bases and J by 2 bases, and 6 bases separated the two germline ends. The length of the CDR3 is 13 residues. Germline V gene data show CDR1 as MDHEN and CDR2 as SYDVKM. The CDR3 here is CASSLNRNYGYTF. As DNA, the CDR3 is TGTGCCAGCAGTTTAAACAGGAACTATGGCTACACCTTC.

The rearrangement links TRBV25-1 to TRBJ1-5, with 11 bases lining up with TRBD1. The CDR3 has 15 residues. CDR1 MGHDK and CDR2 SYGVNS come from the germline V gene. V dropped 4 bases and J dropped 7; count of bases not matched to a gene: 6. CDR3 coding DNA: TGTGCCAGCAGTGGGACAGGGGGCGTAGGGCAGCCCCAGCATTTT. Protein sequence: CASSGTGGVGQPQHF. Using reference TRBV25-1 and TRBJ1-5 for the parts outside the CDR3, the full variable domain is EADIYQTPRYLVIGTGKKITLECSQTMGHDKMYWYQQDPGMELHLIHYSYGVNSTEKGDLSSESTVSRIRTEHFPLTLESARPSHTSQYLCASSGTGGVGQPQHFGDGTRLSIL.

This chain uses TRBV5-1 with TRBJ1-4; 7 nucleotides align to TRBD1. This CDR3 is 16 amino acids long. Germline CDR1 reads SGHRS; CDR2 reads YFSETQ. Germline trimming cut 0 bases from V and 0 bases from J; bases unmatched to any gene: 2. The chain's CDR3 is CASSLGGTATNEKLFF. As DNA, the CDR3 is TGCGCCAGCAGCTTGGGTGGGACAGCAACTAATGAAAAACTGTTTTTT.

The chain couples TRBV4-3 to TRBJ1-3; perhaps TRBD1 as D (5 bases). Germline-derived CDR1 and CDR2 are LGHNA and YSLEER. The CDR3 sequence is 17 residues long. Trimming left V 0 bases short and J 4 bases short, with 16 bases between. The CDR3 DNA sequence: TGCGCCAGCAGCCAAGAGCTTGGCAGGGTGGTAGGAAACACCATATATTTT. This codes for CASSQELGRVVGNTIYF.

This clone was observed a few times. This chain links TRBV11-1 with TRBJ2-7, with D maybe TRBD1 (7 bases). CDR1 is SGHAT and CDR2 is FQDESV in the germline V gene (reference sequence). V was clipped by 5 bases and J by 2 bases, with 19 bases between them. CDR3 length: 16 residues. CDR3 DNA sequence: TGTGCCAGCAGCCAGTTGGGGGCAGGGGGGCCCTACGAGCAGTACTTC. Amino acid sequence: CASSQLGAGGPYEQYF.